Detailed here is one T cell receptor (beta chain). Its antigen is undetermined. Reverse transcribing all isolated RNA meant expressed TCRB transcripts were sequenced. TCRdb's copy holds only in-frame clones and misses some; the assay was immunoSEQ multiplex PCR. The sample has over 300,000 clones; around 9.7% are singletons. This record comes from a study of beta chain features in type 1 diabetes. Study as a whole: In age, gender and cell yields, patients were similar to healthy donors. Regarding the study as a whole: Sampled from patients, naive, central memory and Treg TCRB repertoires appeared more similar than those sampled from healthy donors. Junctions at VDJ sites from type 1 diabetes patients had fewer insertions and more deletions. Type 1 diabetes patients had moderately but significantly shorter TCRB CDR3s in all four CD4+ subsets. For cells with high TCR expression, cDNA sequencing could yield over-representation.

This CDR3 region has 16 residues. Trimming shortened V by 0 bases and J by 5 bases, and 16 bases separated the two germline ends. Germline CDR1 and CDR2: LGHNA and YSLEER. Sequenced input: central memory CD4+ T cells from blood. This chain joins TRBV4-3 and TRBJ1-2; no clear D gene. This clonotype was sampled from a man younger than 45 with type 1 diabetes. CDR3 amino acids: CASSQDNKDRDYGYTF. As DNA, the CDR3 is TGCGCCAGCAGCCAAGATAACAAGGACCGGGATTATGGCTACACCTTC.